The clone carrying this TCR beta chain was detected only once. CDR3 size: 14 residues. In germline, CDR1 is MNHEY, CDR2 SMNVEV (reference sequence). The V segment lost 6 bases and the J segment 5 bases; nucleotides outside the gene matches: 7. Assay used: immunoSEQ multiplex PCR; TCRdb lists only in-frame clones, some missing. Of approximately 32,000 clones listed, 89% are singletons. This sample was taken from a study of T cell changes during pregnancy in multiple sclerosis. This material consisted of CD8+ T cells from peripheral blood mononuclear cells, taken in the second trimester of pregnancy. The sequence derives from a female donor with multiple sclerosis, enrolled in a pregnancy study. The chain carries TRBV27 and TRBJ1-1, with 9 bases lining up with TRBD1. CDR3 protein: CASSYRGLGTEAFF. CDR3 sequence (DNA): TGTGCCAGCAGCTACAGGGGGCTGGGAACTGAAGCTTTCTTT.